This T cell receptor (beta chain) was obtained from a study of blood T cell repertoires in COVID-19. Study information: Italy, Spain and the United States were the sources of the convalescent and acute COVID-19 samples.

The CDR3 runs 14 residues. CDR1 and CDR2 (germline): SGDLS, YYNGEE. Trimming stripped 0 bases from V and 5 bases from J, with 12 bases between. The assay was immunoSEQ multiplex PCR, and TCRdb's table has in-frame clones only and misses some. The sample has a few hundred thousand clones; around 90% are singletons. The table lists this clone with a count of one. Sequencing was performed on peripheral blood. V and J are TRBV9 and TRBJ2-7; D is perhaps TRBD2 (5 bases). This clonotype originated in a man between 18 and 29 years old with active or convalescent COVID-19. The CDR3 coding sequence is TGTGCCAGCAGCGTAGAGGCCCTAGCTCACGAGCAGTACTTC. It is translated as CASSVEALAHEQYF.